The subject of this entry is one TCR beta chain. The antigen remains undetermined. A clone one base away is much larger, so this may be a read error. Within the sample, other DNA sequences also encode this same CDR3. Per the germline V gene, CDR1 is LNHNV and CDR2 is YYDKDF (reference sequence). With 3 bases removed from V and 4 bases from J, the gap between germline ends came to 13 bases. The CDR3 extends over 15 amino acids. The data belong to a study of metastatic and nonmetastatic thyroid tumors. Whole-study context: A comparison of repertoires was made across blood and tumor or nodule tissue from malignant and benign thyroid patients.

Overall study results and limits: A significant increase in TCR beta diversity was reportedly seen in malignant thyroid tumors relative to benign nodules, in blood and tumor.

Authors' processing steps: Researchers built a distant-metastasis classifier for papillary thyroid cancer that drew on CDR3 differences across clinicopathological groups. TCRdb recomputed clones from the PCR reads via MiXCR. These V and J calls rely on TCRdb rather than the paper's analysis. The sample consists of some 90,000 clones, 8.6% of them appearing once. There were no patients who had received any treatment before thyroid surgery. Input material: blood. The rearrangement uses TRBV15 and TRBJ2-1; D possibly corresponds to TRBD2 (6 bases). The clonotype originates from a female donor with papillary thyroid cancer or a benign thyroid nodule (not recorded which). Some clones in this sample may be carry-over from other donors' samples. The CDR3 loop is CATSSPRDGYNEQFF. The DNA of the CDR3 is TGTGCCACCAGCAGTCCGCGGGACGGATACAATGAGCAGTTCTTC. The full variable domain, in which reference TRBV15 and TRBJ2-1 provide the parts outside the CDR3, is DAMVIQNPRYQVTQFGKPVTLSCSQTLNHNVMYWYQQKSSQAPKLLFHYYDKDFNNEADTPDNFQSRRPNTSFCFLDIRSPGLGDTAMYLCATSSPRDGYNEQFFGPGTRLTVL.